This entry is about one TCR beta chain. The sample originates from a study of blood T cell repertoires in COVID-19. Germline loops: CDR1 KGHSH, CDR2 LQKENI. J lost 2 bases, V lost 3 bases, and 9 bases had no gene match. The length of the CDR3 is 17 residues. Libraries were prepared by immunoSEQ multiplex PCR; TCRdb keeps only in-frame clonotypes and omits some of them. The data contain hundreds of thousands of clones, 75% to 95% of them singletons. V and J are TRBV18 and TRBJ2-7, with 11 bases fitting TRBD2. This clonotype was obtained from a woman between 18 and 29 years old who had recovered from COVID-19. Sequenced: PBMCs or T cells enriched from blood (not recorded which). The DNA for the CDR3 is TGTGCCAGCTCACCCATCGCGACTAGCGGGGTAACCTACGAGCAGTACTTC. Its translation: CASSPIATSGVTYEQYF.